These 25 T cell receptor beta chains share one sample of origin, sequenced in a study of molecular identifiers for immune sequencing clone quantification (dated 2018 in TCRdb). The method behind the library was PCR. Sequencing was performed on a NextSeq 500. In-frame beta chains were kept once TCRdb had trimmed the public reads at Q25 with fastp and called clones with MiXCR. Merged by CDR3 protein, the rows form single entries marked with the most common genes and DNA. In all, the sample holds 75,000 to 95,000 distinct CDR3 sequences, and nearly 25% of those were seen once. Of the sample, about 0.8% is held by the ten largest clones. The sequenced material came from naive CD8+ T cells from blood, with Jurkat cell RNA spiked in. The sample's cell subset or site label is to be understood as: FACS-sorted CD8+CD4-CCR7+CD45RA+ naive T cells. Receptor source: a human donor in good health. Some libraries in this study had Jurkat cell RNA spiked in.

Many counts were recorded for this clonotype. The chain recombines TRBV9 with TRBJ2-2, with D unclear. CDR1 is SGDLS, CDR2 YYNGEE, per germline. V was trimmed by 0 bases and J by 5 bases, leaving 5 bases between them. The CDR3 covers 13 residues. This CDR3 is CASSVGSTGELFF. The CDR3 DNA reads TGTGCCAGCAGCGTAGGGAGTACCGGGGAGCTGTTTTTT.

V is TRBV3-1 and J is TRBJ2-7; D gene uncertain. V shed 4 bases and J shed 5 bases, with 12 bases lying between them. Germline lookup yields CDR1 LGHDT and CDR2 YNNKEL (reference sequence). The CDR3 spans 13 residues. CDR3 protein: CASSPGYMDEQYF. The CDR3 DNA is TGTGCCAGCAGCCCCGGATACATGGACGAGCAGTACTTC.

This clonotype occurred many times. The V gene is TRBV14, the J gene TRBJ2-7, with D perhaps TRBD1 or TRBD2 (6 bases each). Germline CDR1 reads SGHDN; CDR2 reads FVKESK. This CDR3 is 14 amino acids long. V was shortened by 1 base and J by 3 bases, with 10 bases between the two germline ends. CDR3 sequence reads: CASSQVGGLYEQYF. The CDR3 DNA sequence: TGTGCCAGCAGCCAAGTCGGGGGCCTCTACGAGCAGTACTTC.

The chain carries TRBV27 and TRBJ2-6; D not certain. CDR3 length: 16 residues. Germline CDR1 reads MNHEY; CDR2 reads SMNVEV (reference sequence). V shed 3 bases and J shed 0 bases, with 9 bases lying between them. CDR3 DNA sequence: TGTGCCAGCAGTTTTTCGGCAGCCTCTGGGGCCAACGTCCTGACTTTC. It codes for CASSFSAASGANVLTF.

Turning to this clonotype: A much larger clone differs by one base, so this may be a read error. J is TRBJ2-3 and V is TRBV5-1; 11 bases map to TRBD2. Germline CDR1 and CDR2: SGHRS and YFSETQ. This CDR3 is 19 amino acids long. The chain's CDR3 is CASGLTLAGDYSRTDTQYF. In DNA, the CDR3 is TGCGCCAGCGGCTTGACACTAGCGGGAGATTATAGTCGCACAGATACGCAGTATTTT. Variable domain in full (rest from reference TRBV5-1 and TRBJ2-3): KAGVTQTPRYLIKTRGQQVTLSCSPISGHRSVSWYQQTPGQGLQFLFEYFSETQRNKGNFPGRFSGRQFSNSRSEMNVSTLELGDSALYLCASGLTLAGDYSRTDTQYFGPGTRLTVL.

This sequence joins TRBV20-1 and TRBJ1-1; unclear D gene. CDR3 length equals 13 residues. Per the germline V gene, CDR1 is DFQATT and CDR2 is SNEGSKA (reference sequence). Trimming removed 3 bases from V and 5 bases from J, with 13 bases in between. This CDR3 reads CSARGPMGTEAFF. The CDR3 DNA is TGCAGTGCTAGGGGCCCCATGGGAACTGAAGCTTTCTTT.

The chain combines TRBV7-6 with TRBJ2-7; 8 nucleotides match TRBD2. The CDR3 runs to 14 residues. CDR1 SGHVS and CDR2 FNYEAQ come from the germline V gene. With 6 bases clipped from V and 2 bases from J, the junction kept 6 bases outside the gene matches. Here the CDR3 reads CASSPRGATYEQYF. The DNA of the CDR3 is TGTGCCAGCAGTCCGCGGGGGGCGACCTACGAGCAGTACTTC.

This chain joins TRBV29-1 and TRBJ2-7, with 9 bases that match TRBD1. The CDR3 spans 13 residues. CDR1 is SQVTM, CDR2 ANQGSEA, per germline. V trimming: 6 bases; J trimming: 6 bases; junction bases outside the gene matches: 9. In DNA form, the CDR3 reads TGCAGCGTCCTATTGACAGGGGGAATCGAGCAGTACTTC. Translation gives CSVLLTGGIEQYF.

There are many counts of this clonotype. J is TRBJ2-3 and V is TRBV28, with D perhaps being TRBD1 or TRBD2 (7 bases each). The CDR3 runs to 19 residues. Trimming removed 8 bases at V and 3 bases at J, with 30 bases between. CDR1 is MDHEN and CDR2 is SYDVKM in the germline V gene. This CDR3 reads CASHGEGAALQIATDTQYF. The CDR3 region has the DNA TGTGCCAGCCACGGGGAGGGGGCAGCACTCCAAATCGCAACAGATACGCAGTATTTT.

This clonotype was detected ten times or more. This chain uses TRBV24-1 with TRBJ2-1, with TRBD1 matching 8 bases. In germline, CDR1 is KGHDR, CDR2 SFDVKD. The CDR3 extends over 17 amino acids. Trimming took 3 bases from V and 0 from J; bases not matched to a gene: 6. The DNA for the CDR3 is TGTGCCACCAGTGATATTCCACAGGGGGGCTCCTACAATGAGCAGTTCTTC. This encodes CATSDIPQGGSYNEQFF.

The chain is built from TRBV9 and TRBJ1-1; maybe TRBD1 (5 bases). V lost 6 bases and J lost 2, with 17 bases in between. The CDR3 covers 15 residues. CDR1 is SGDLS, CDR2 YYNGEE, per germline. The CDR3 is CASTFLEGPNTEAFF. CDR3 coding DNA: TGTGCCAGCACCTTCCTGGAGGGGCCAAACACTGAAGCTTTCTTT.

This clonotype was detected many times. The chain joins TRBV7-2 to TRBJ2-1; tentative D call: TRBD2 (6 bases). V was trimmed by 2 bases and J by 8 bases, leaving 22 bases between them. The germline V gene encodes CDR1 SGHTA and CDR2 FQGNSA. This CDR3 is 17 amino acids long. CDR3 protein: CASSLTAGGLLVDEQFF. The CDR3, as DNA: TGTGCCAGCAGCTTAACAGCTGGAGGACTACTCGTCGATGAGCAGTTCTTC.

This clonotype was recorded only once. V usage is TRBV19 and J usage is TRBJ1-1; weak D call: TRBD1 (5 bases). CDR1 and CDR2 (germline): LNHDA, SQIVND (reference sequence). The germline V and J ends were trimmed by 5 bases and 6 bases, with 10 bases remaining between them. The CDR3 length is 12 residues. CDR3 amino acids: CASSSPGPEAFF. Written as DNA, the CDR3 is TGTGCCAGTAGTTCCCCAGGGCCTGAAGCTTTCTTT.

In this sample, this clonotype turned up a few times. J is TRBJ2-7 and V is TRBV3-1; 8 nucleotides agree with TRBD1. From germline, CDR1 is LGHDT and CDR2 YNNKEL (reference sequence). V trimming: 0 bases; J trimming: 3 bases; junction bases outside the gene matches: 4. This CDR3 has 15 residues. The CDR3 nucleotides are TGTGCCAGCAGCCAAGAATCCGGACAGGGCTACGAGCAGTACTTC. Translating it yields CASSQESGQGYEQYF.

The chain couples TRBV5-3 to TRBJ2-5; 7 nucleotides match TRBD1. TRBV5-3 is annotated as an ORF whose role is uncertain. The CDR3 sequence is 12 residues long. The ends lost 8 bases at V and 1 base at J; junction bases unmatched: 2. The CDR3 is CASRDSQETQYF. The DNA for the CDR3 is TGTGCCAGTCGGGACAGCCAAGAGACCCAGTACTTC.

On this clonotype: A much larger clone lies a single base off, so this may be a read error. CDR3 loop: CASSSVLTVTQYF. CDR3 DNA sequence: TGTGCCAGCAGCTCGGTGCTCACAGTTACGCAGTATTTT. This chain links TRBV7-2 with TRBJ2-3, with D hard to call. CDR3 size: 13 residues. Germline CDR1 is SGHTA and CDR2 is FQGNSA.

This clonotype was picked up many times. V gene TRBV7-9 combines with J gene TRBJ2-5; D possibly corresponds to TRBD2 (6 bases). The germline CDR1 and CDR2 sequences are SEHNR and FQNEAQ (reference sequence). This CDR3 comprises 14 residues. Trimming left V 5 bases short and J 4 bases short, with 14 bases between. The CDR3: CASSPVGGSETQYF. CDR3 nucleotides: TGTGCCAGCAGCCCAGTCGGGGGTTCAGAGACCCAGTACTTC.

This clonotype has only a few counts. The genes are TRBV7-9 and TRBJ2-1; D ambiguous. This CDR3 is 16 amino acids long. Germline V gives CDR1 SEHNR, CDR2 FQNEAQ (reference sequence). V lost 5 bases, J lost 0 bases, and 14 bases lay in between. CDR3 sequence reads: CASSPIPGSSYNEQFF. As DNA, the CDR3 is TGTGCCAGCAGCCCGATCCCAGGAAGCTCCTACAATGAGCAGTTCTTC.

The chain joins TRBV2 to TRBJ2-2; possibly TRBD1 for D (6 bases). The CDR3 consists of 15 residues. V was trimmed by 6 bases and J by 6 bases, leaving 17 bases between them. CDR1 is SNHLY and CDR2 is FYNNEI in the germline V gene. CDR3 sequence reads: CASSTTGSRSGELFF. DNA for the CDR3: TGTGCCAGCAGCACTACAGGGAGCCGGTCCGGGGAGCTGTTTTTT.

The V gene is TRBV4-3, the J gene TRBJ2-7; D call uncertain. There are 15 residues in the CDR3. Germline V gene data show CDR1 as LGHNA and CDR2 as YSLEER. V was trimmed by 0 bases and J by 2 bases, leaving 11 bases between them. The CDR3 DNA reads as TGCGCCAGCAGCCAAGATCGGACGCCAACCTACGAGCAGTACTTC. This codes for CASSQDRTPTYEQYF.

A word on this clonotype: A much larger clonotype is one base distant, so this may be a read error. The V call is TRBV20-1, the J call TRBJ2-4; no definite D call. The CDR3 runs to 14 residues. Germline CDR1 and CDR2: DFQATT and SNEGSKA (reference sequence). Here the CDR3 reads CSAKLDSMMYIQCF. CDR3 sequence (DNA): TGCAGTGCTAAGTTAGATTCGATGATGTACATTCAGTGCTTC.

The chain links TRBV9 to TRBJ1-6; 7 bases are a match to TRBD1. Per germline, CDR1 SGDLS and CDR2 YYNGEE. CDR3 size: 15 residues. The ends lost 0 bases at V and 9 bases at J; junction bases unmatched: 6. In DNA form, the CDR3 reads TGTGCCAGCAGCGTAGGCTGGAGGACAGGTTCACCCCTCCACTTT. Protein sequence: CASSVGWRTGSPLHF.

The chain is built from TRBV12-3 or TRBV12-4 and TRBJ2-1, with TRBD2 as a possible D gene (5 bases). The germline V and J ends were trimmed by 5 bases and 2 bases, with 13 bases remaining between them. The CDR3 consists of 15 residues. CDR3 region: CASSPWLAPYNEQFF. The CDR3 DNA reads TGTGCCAGCAGTCCCTGGCTAGCCCCCTACAATGAGCAGTTCTTC.

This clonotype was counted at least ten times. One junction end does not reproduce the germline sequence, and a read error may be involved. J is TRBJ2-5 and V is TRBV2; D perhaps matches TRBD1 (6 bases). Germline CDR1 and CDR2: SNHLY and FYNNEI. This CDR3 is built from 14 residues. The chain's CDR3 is CASKGGRIQETQYF. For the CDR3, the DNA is TGTGCGAGCAAAGGGGGACGGATCCAAGAGACCCAGTACTTC.

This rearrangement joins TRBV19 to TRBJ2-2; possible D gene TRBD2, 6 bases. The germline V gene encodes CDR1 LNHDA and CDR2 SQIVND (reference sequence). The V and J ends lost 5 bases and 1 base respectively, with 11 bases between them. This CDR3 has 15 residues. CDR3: CASSPIAENTGELFF. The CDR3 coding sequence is TGTGCCAGTAGTCCGATAGCGGAGAACACCGGGGAGCTGTTTTTT.